This entry lists 26 T cell receptor beta chains sequenced from one sample in a study of identical twins. Via MiXCR, TCRdb re-called the 5' RACE reads, giving one row per CDR3 protein. The profile shows about 1.7 million distinct CDR3 sequences, about 32% of them singletons. Material for sequencing was cord blood. These receptors were collected from a newborn girl in good health.

V is TRBV6-8 and J is TRBJ2-4, with unresolved D. V lost 4 bases and J 13 bases, leaving 14 bases between the germline ends. The CDR3 loop spans 12 amino acids. From germline, CDR1 is MNHGY and CDR2 SAAAGT. The CDR3 sequence: CASSSVWREQYF. The DNA for the CDR3 is TGTGCCAGCAGTTCGGTCTGGAGAGAGCAGTACTTC.

CDR3 bases: TGCGCCAGCAGCTTGGATAGCGGGAGTCCCTACGGGCAGTACTTC. It is translated as CASSLDSGSPYGQYF. The V call is TRBV5-1, the J call TRBJ2-4; 9 positions match TRBD2. The CDR3 is 15 amino acids. Trimming at V came to 0 bases and at J to 13 bases, leaving 11 bases not matched to a gene. Germline assignment: CDR1 SGHRS and CDR2 YFSETQ.

The chain recombines TRBV11-2 with TRBJ2-3; the match to TRBD2 covers 11 bases. The V segment lost 5 bases and the J segment 3 bases; nucleotides outside the gene matches: 13. Germline CDR1 is SGHAT and CDR2 is FQNNGV. The CDR3 length is 18 residues. CDR3 sequence (DNA): TGTGCCAGCAGCCATCCATCTCCCGGACTAGCGGGTACAGATACGCAGTATTTT. It codes for CASSHPSPGLAGTDTQYF.

This sequence joins TRBV28 and TRBJ1-5; possible D gene TRBD1, 6 bases. Germline V gene data show CDR1 as MDHEN and CDR2 as SYDVKM. Deletions cut 3 bases from V and 5 bases from J, with 20 bases between. The CDR3 is 17 residues long. The CDR3 loop is CASSLEERADSHQPQHF. The CDR3 nucleotides read TGTGCCAGCAGTTTGGAAGAGAGAGCGGACAGCCATCAGCCCCAGCATTTT.

This clonotype has only a few counts. One end of the junction fails to match germline, which may point to a read error. The chain employs TRBV2 and TRBJ1-6; no clear D gene. CDR3 length: 12 amino acids. Germline V gene sequence: CDR1 SNHLY, CDR2 FYNNEI. The CDR3 loop is CASSLIYSPPHF. CDR3 sequence (DNA): TGTGCCAGCAGTTTGATATACTCACCCCCCCACTTT.

V is TRBV27 and J is TRBJ1-2; 8 bases are shared with TRBD1. The CDR3 has 16 amino acids. The V gene's germline CDR1 is MNHEY and CDR2 SMNVEV (reference sequence). J was trimmed by 7 bases and V by 3 bases; bases with no gene match: 13. CDR3 loop: CASSFRDSRTGSGYTF. In nucleotides, the CDR3 is TGTGCCAGCAGTTTTCGGGACTCGAGGACAGGGAGTGGCTACACCTTC.

This clonotype showed up just a few times. This chain links TRBV6-2 or TRBV6-3 with TRBJ2-1, with TRBD1 as a possible D gene (5 bases). Trimming removed 4 bases from V and 7 bases from J, with 20 bases in between. The germline CDR1 and CDR2 sequences are MNHEY and SVGEGT. This CDR3 has 16 amino acids. The CDR3: CASSSPLYRTKNEQFF. The CDR3, as DNA: TGTGCCAGCAGTTCCCCCCTCTACCGGACAAAAAATGAGCAGTTCTTC.

V is TRBV4-2 and J is TRBJ2-1; unclear D gene. Trimming took 0 bases from V and 9 from J, leaving 9 bases between them. The CDR3 is 13 residues long. Germline assignment: CDR1 LGHNA and CDR2 YNFKEQ. The CDR3 region is CASSQDRVFEQFF. The CDR3 DNA reads as TGTGCCAGCAGCCAAGATAGGGTTTTTGAGCAGTTCTTC.

This clonotype was recorded a few times. J is TRBJ2-7 and V is TRBV6-6; D possibly uses TRBD1 or TRBD2 (6 bases each). Germline CDR1 MNHNY, CDR2 SVGAGI (reference sequence). Trimming removed 7 bases at V and 2 bases at J, with 18 bases between. The CDR3 is made up of 15 amino acids. CDR3 nucleotide sequence: TGTGCCAGCACACGGAGAGGGGGGACCCCCTACGAGCAGTACTTC. Translating gives CASTRRGGTPYEQYF.

V and J are TRBV20-1 and TRBJ1-4; perhaps TRBD1 as D (5 bases). Germline values: CDR1 DFQATT, CDR2 SNEGSKA (reference sequence). The germline V and J ends were trimmed by 0 bases and 7 bases, with 18 bases remaining between them. The CDR3 has 16 amino acids. The CDR3 sequence is CSARDGAWAGGEKLFF. For the CDR3, the DNA is TGCAGTGCTAGAGATGGTGCGTGGGCCGGGGGTGAAAAACTGTTTTTT.

V and J are TRBV5-6 and TRBJ1-1; no definite D call. The CDR3 is 15 amino acids. Germline V gives CDR1 SGHDT, CDR2 YYEEEE. Trimming removed 0 bases at V and 0 bases at J, with 9 bases between. The CDR3 loop is CASSLDEAMNTEAFF. The CDR3 bases are TGTGCCAGCAGCTTGGACGAGGCCATGAACACTGAAGCTTTCTTT.

This clonotype was found a few times. The rearrangement uses TRBV3-1 and TRBJ2-1, with TRBD2 matching over 10 bases. V shed 5 bases and J 8 bases; nucleotides not matched to a gene: 12. CDR3 length: 16 amino acids. From germline, CDR1 is LGHDT and CDR2 YNNKEL (reference sequence). As DNA, the CDR3 is TGTGCCAGCAGCTTTCGACGACTAGCGGGTTTGGATGAGCAGTTCTTC. Amino acid sequence: CASSFRRLAGLDEQFF.

In its sample, this clonotype was seen once. The chain joins TRBV28 to TRBJ2-4, with a tentative D call TRBD1 (8 bases). The V end was cut by 3 bases, the J end by 5 bases, with 14 bases between. The germline V gene encodes CDR1 MDHEN and CDR2 SYDVKM. The CDR3 sequence is 15 residues long. Here the CDR3 reads CASSLGGTGQNIQYF. The CDR3 DNA reads as TGTGCCAGCAGTTTGGGGGGGACAGGACAAAACATTCAGTACTTC.

This clonotype was seen a single time. The V gene is TRBV19, the J gene TRBJ1-4; TRBD1 matches 8 bases. CDR1 and CDR2 (germline): LNHDA, SQIVND (reference sequence). V lost 7 bases to trimming and J lost 2 bases; unmatched junction nucleotides: 6. The CDR3 sequence is 15 residues long. The CDR3 protein is CASKPQGATNEKLFF. The CDR3 nucleotides are TGTGCCAGTAAGCCGCAGGGGGCGACTAATGAAAAACTGTTTTTT.

This clonotype showed up many times. This rearrangement joins TRBV7-2 to TRBJ2-1, with 9 bases matching TRBD2. The CDR3 contains 15 residues. The V and J ends lost 1 base and 5 bases, in that order; junction bases with no gene match: 3. Germline CDR1 and CDR2: SGHTA and FQGNSA. The CDR3 DNA reads as TGTGCCAGCAGCTTAGGACTAGCGGCCGACAATGAGCAGTTCTTC. Translation gives CASSLGLAADNEQFF.

This clonotype was seen a handful of times. The V call is TRBV3-1, the J call TRBJ2-1; 10 nucleotides agree with TRBD1. CDR3 length: 16 amino acids. CDR1 is LGHDT and CDR2 is YNNKEL in the germline V gene (reference sequence). V lost 0 bases to trimming and J lost 7 bases; unmatched junction nucleotides: 6. In nucleotides, the CDR3 is TGTGCCAGCAGCCAAGATATAGGGACAGGGGTAAATGAGCAGTTCTTC. Translated, it gives CASSQDIGTGVNEQFF.

This clonotype has just a few counts. The rearrangement links TRBV6-5 to TRBJ1-2; D is possibly TRBD1 (5 bases). The CDR3 is 13 amino acids. The V gene lost 10 bases and the J gene lost 4 bases, with 16 bases spanning the gap. The germline V gene has CDR1 MNHEY and CDR2 SVGAGI. The CDR3 DNA sequence: TGTGCCACCCTCGGGGGACCTGTCTATGGCTACACCTTC. It is translated as CATLGGPVYGYTF.

The chain couples TRBV12-3 or TRBV12-4 to TRBJ1-2; D might be TRBD1 (6 bases). The CDR3 runs to 13 residues. Between the trimmed V and J ends, which lost 2 bases and 6 bases, there was a span of 10 bases. CDR3: CASSLLGADGYTF. The CDR3 DNA reads TGTGCCAGCAGTTTATTGGGGGCCGATGGCTACACCTTC.

About this clonotype: This may be a read error: a much more frequent sequence differs by one nucleotide. V is TRBV5-1 and J is TRBJ2-5, with D possibly being TRBD1 or TRBD2 (6 bases each). The germline V and J ends were trimmed by 0 bases and 11 bases, with 14 bases remaining between them. From germline, CDR1 is SGHRS and CDR2 YFSETQ. CDR3 size: 13 residues. The DNA for the CDR3 is TGCGCCAGCAGCTTGGATGGAGGGGGAGTGCAGTACTTC. Translating it yields CASSLDGGGVQYF.

This clonotype was observed at least ten times. The V and J genes are TRBV20-1 and TRBJ1-1; no definite D call. The germline V gene encodes CDR1 DFQATT and CDR2 SNEGSKA (reference sequence). The CDR3 covers 10 residues. Trimming stripped 3 bases from V and 1 base from J, with 0 bases between. CDR3: CSARNTEAFF. The CDR3 nucleotides read TGCAGTGCTAGGAACACTGAAGCTTTCTTT.

This clonotype was picked up many times. The chain combines TRBV12-3 or TRBV12-4 with TRBJ2-7, with D perhaps matching TRBD1 (6 bases). The CDR3 extends over 15 amino acids. V dropped 3 bases and J dropped 1 base, with 13 bases sitting between them. CDR3 sequence reads: CASSFSGTPSYEQYF. CDR3 in DNA: TGTGCCAGCAGTTTCTCCGGGACACCGTCCTACGAGCAGTACTTC.

The chain links TRBV6-1 to TRBJ1-4; a weak D match, TRBD1 (5 bases). CDR3 length: 14 amino acids. V shed 7 bases and J shed 0 bases, with 9 bases lying between them. Germline V CDR1 and CDR2: MNHNS, SASEGT. CDR3 coding DNA: TGTGCCAGCACTGGACAACCAACTAATGAAAAACTGTTTTTT. This sequence encodes CASTGQPTNEKLFF.

The V and J genes are TRBV10-3 and TRBJ1-1, with D hard to call. The CDR3 is 13 residues long. The V gene lost 7 bases and the J gene lost 0 bases, with 9 bases spanning the gap. Germline loops: CDR1 ENHRY, CDR2 SYGVKD. In nucleotides, the CDR3 is TGTGCCATCATGGCCAGTGTGAACACTGAAGCTTTCTTT. Amino acid sequence: CAIMASVNTEAFF.

The chain uses TRBV6-6 and TRBJ2-6; possibly TRBD1 for D (5 bases). The V end lost 6 bases, the J end lost 1 base, and 10 bases lay between the germline ends. Germline CDR1 is MNHNY and CDR2 is SVGAGI (reference sequence). The CDR3 extends over 15 amino acids. The CDR3 sequence is CASSRAGSGANVLTF. The CDR3 DNA follows: TGTGCCAGCAGCCGCGCAGGGTCTGGGGCCAACGTCCTGACTTTC.

The chain recombines TRBV20-1 with TRBJ2-5; D is tentatively TRBD1 or TRBD2 (6 bases each). This CDR3 has 12 residues. V was cut by 3 bases and J by 7 bases, with 12 bases left in between. Germline values: CDR1 DFQATT, CDR2 SNEGSKA (reference sequence). CDR3 sequence (DNA): TGCAGTGCTAGCGGGGGCCGAGGGACCCAGTACTTC. Translated: CSASGGRGTQYF.

CDR3 DNA: TGCAGTGCTAGAGTATTGGGGGTCCATACGCAGTATTTT. Amino acids: CSARVLGVHTQYF. This chain links TRBV20-1 with TRBJ2-3; D may correspond to TRBD1 or TRBD2 (5 bases each). Germline V gene sequence: CDR1 DFQATT, CDR2 SNEGSKA (reference sequence). There are 13 residues in the CDR3. Trimming cost V 1 base and J 7 bases, with 12 bases left between them.